This TCR beta chain originates from a study of T-cell reconstitution after alpha-beta-depleted transplantation in children. Study-wide results and limits: The origin of alpha-beta T cells about two months after transplant was reportedly several hundred expanded graft clones. Where some patients showed high TCRbeta diversity at day 60, it came from recipient T cells and thymic progenitors that had survived. Among T cells one year after transplant, newly produced cells accounted for most counts and diversity.

Many counts were recorded for this clonotype. Its target is not known. It was with unique molecular identifiers that the TCRbeta library was prepared. TCRdb reprocessed the PCR reads via MiXCR and lists one record per CDR3 protein. The sample includes about 600,000 distinct CDR3 sequences, roughly 23% of them seen just once. Trimming left V 3 bases short and J 6 bases short, with 15 bases between. This CDR3 comprises 14 residues. The TCR comes from a boy younger than two who had a stem cell transplant for acute myeloid leukemia, so the T cells may come from the graft donor. The source was PBMCs, mostly from graft donor cells, collected 360 days after TCRalphabeta/CD19-depleted stem cell transplant. The chain couples TRBV12-3 or TRBV12-4 to TRBJ2-7; D call uncertain. The CDR3 nucleotides are TGTGCCAGCAGTTTCTCACTCCAGGTCCTCGAGCAGTACTTC. Its translation is CASSFSLQVLEQYF.